These 26 T cell receptor beta chains were all obtained from the same sample, sequenced in a study of cytomegalovirus exposure and HLA in healthy donors. The PCR contained 60 Vbeta and 13 Jbeta primers. Clones were read by immunoSEQ multiplex PCR, and TCRdb kept only the in-frame ones, dropping some. The sample has about 190,000 clones, roughly 83% seen once. Sequences were obtained from PBMCs. The source of these receptors is a boy between 2 and 10 years old in good health and CMV-seronegative.

The chain carries TRBV19 and TRBJ2-3; 8 bases are shared with TRBD1. The trim removed 6 bases at V and 3 bases at J, leaving 11 bases unmatched. Germline V gene sequence: CDR1 LNHDA, CDR2 SQIVND (reference sequence). This CDR3 has 16 amino acids. The CDR3 loop reads CASRLQGAYGTDTQYF. For the CDR3, the DNA is TGTGCCAGTAGACTCCAGGGGGCATACGGTACAGATACGCAGTATTTT.

This sequence joins TRBV7-8 and TRBJ1-6; possible D gene TRBD1, 6 bases. Germline-derived CDR1 and CDR2 are SGHVS and FQNEAQ. The CDR3 length is 19 residues. Trimming took 1 base from V and 8 from J, leaving 24 bases between them. DNA of the CDR3: TGTGCCAGCAGCTTAGGAGGGGGAAAGAGGGACAATATAGATTCACCCCTCCACTTT. Protein product: CASSLGGGKRDNIDSPLHF.

The chain is built from TRBV29-1 and TRBJ1-3; the D gene is possibly TRBD1 (5 bases). This CDR3 contains 12 residues. Germline V gene sequence: CDR1 SQVTM, CDR2 ANQGSEA. Trimming stripped 5 bases from V and 3 bases from J, with 8 bases between. The CDR3 nucleotides are TGCAGCGTTATGGGGGGTGGAAACACCATATATTTT. Protein product: CSVMGGGNTIYF.

This clone has more than one count but fewer than ten. The chain carries TRBV21-1 and TRBJ1-2; the table's D gene call, TRBD1, was not cross checked with the DNA. TRBV21-1 is recorded as a pseudogene. This CDR3 spans 14 amino acids. CDR3 in amino acids: CASSSAGVGYGYTF. The CDR3 DNA follows: TGTGCCAGCAGCTCAGCAGGGGTGGGCTATGGCTACACCTTC.

CDR3: CASSLRQGDYGYTF. The CDR3 nucleotides are TGTGCCAGCTCACTTAGACAGGGCGACTATGGCTACACCTTC. V and J are TRBV18 and TRBJ1-2, with 7 nucleotides matching TRBD1. V lost 4 bases and J lost 3; bases outside the gene matches: 5. Germline V gene data show CDR1 as KGHSH and CDR2 as LQKENI. The CDR3 loop spans 14 amino acids. The whole variable domain, filled in from reference TRBV18 and TRBJ1-2, reads NAGVMQNPRHLVRRRGQEARLRCSPMKGHSHVYWYRQLPEEGLKFMVYLQKENIIDESGMPKERFSAEFPKEGPSILRIQQVVRGDSAAYFCASSLRQGDYGYTFGSGTRLTVV.

V and J are TRBV6-6 and TRBJ2-1; 10 positions match TRBD2. With 4 bases clipped from V and 4 bases from J, the junction kept 4 bases outside the gene matches. Germline V gene sequence: CDR1 MNHNY, CDR2 SVGAGI (reference sequence). The CDR3 covers 15 residues. CDR3 DNA sequence: TGTGCCAGCAGTTCGGGACTAGCGTATTACAATGAGCAGTTCTTC. Translated: CASSSGLAYYNEQFF.

CDR3: CSVESASSITDTQYF. DNA for the CDR3: TGCAGCGTTGAATCGGCTAGCTCAATCACAGATACGCAGTATTTT. The chain recombines TRBV29-1 with TRBJ2-3; D is perhaps TRBD2 (5 bases). V was clipped by 2 bases and J by 2 bases, with 14 bases between them. Germline CDR1 and CDR2: SQVTM and ANQGSEA. CDR3 size: 15 residues.

The CDR3 loop reads CASSSTSGGALATDTQYF. The CDR3 nucleotides are TGTGCCAGCAGCTCAACTAGCGGGGGGGCTTTGGCCACAGATACGCAGTATTTT. The rearrangement joins TRBV13 to TRBJ2-3; TRBD2 aligns across 13 bases. The CDR3 spans 18 residues. V lost 4 bases, J lost 2 bases, and 9 bases stayed unmatched. Germline-derived CDR1 and CDR2 are PRHDT and FYEKMQ (reference sequence).

The gene calls are TRBV9 and TRBJ2-3; unclear D gene. CDR1 and CDR2 (germline): SGDLS, YYNGEE. The CDR3 extends over 14 amino acids. V dropped 4 bases and J dropped 10 bases, with 19 bases sitting between them. The CDR3 protein is CASSSPRVPGSQYF. The CDR3 bases are TGTGCCAGCAGCAGCCCAAGAGTCCCCGGGTCGCAGTATTTT.

The rearrangement joins TRBV7-6 to TRBJ1-4, with a possible D match to TRBD1 (5 bases). This CDR3 contains 13 residues. Trimming pared 5 bases from V and 7 bases from J, leaving 11 bases between. CDR1 and CDR2 (germline): SGHVS, FNYEAQ. The chain's CDR3 is CASSGGVGEKLFF. The CDR3 region has the DNA TGTGCCAGCAGCGGGGGGGTCGGTGAAAAACTGTTTTTT.

In its sample, this clone was seen a few times. V is TRBV7-3 and J is TRBJ2-1; D is perhaps TRBD1 (6 bases). Between the trimmed V and J ends, which lost 3 bases and 6 bases, there was a span of 9 bases. Germline CDR1 SGHTA, CDR2 FQGTGA. The CDR3 spans 13 residues. CDR3 amino acids: CASSLLTGNEQFF. The CDR3 nucleotides read TGTGCCAGCAGCTTGCTGACAGGCAATGAGCAGTTCTTC.

This clone has more than one count but fewer than ten. The gene calls are TRBV13 and TRBJ2-1; a possible D gene is TRBD2 (6 bases). This CDR3 spans 16 amino acids. The V gene lost 1 base and the J gene lost 7 bases, with 17 bases spanning the gap. Germline CDR1 PRHDT, CDR2 FYEKMQ (reference sequence). In DNA form, the CDR3 reads TGTGCCAGCAGCTTAGAGGCGCGAAGGAGGGGTAATGAGCAGTTCTTC. It is translated as CASSLEARRRGNEQFF.

V is TRBV6-6 and J is TRBJ2-1; 9 bases are shared with TRBD2. V shed 5 bases, J shed 7 bases, and the junction held 6 bases outside the gene matches. The CDR3 has 14 residues. Germline values: CDR1 MNHNY, CDR2 SVGAGI (reference sequence). The CDR3 DNA sequence: TGTGCCAGCAGTCAGCGGGAGGCGGGGAATGAGCAGTTCTTC. It encodes CASSQREAGNEQFF.

This chain uses TRBV12-2 with TRBJ2-1; TRBD2, as called in the table, went unchecked against the DNA. TRBV12-2 is a pseudogene segment. This CDR3 is 17 amino acids long. Here the CDR3 DNA reads TGTGCAAGTCGCTTAGTATATCTAGCTTGTACCTACAATGAGCAGTTCTTC. This codes for CASRLVYLACTYNEQFF.

The chain joins TRBV5-6 to TRBJ1-1; D unclear. CDR1 is SGHDT, CDR2 YYEEEE, per germline. The length of the CDR3 is 14 residues. The ends were cut back, 0 bases at V and 1 base at J, with 7 bases in the middle. CDR3 DNA sequence: TGTGCCAGCAGCTTGGATTACAGGAACACTGAAGCTTTCTTT. Protein product: CASSLDYRNTEAFF.

V and J are TRBV6-6 and TRBJ2-5; 12 nucleotides line up with TRBD2. Germline trimming cut 4 bases from V and 1 base from J; bases unmatched to any gene: 4. The germline V gene encodes CDR1 MNHNY and CDR2 SVGAGI (reference sequence). The CDR3 has 16 amino acids. The CDR3: CASSLGTSGSQETQYF. CDR3 in DNA: TGTGCCAGCAGTTTGGGGACTAGCGGGTCCCAAGAGACCCAGTACTTC.

The chain employs TRBV7-9 and TRBJ1-2, with D perhaps TRBD1 (5 bases). The germline gives CDR1 SEHNR, CDR2 FQNEAQ (reference sequence). Trimming stripped 4 bases from V and 2 bases from J, with 14 bases between. The CDR3 spans 15 residues. For the CDR3, the DNA is TGTGCCAGCAGCTGGACATCAGGACGAAACTATGGCTACACCTTC. It specifies CASSWTSGRNYGYTF.

The rearrangement uses TRBV12-1 and TRBJ1-2; the tabulated D call, TRBD1, remains unverified against the DNA. TRBV12-1 is a pseudogene segment. The CDR3 has 14 amino acids. For the CDR3, the DNA is TGTGCCAGCAGCGGCTTGTTCCCAGGGCATGGCTACACCTTC. Its translation: CASSGLFPGHGYTF.

The genes are TRBV5-4 and TRBJ2-7; 11 bases map to TRBD2. The CDR3 extends over 16 amino acids. The V gene's germline CDR1 is SGHNT and CDR2 YYREEE (reference sequence). The V gene end was trimmed by 4 bases and the J gene end by 3 bases; junction bases not matched to a gene: 9. CDR3 sequence reads: CASSPKLAGAVYEQYF. The CDR3 DNA reads as TGTGCCAGCAGCCCTAAACTAGCGGGAGCTGTCTACGAGCAGTACTTC.

With respect to this clone: Within the sample, other DNA sequences also encode this same CDR3. The V gene is TRBV27, the J gene TRBJ2-3; 9 bases align to TRBD2. After removal of 3 bases from V and 5 bases from J, the junction contained 6 bases not matched to a gene. CDR1 and CDR2 from the germline V gene are MNHEY and SMNVEV (reference sequence). CDR3 size: 15 residues. The CDR3 DNA reads as TGTGCCAGCAGTTTTCTAGCGGGGACCGAAGATACGCAGTATTTT. This sequence encodes CASSFLAGTEDTQYF.

DNA of the CDR3: TGCGCCAGCACCCGCTGGTGGCGGGACTTATTAGATACGCAGTATTTT. As protein: CASTRWWRDLLDTQYF. The chain joins TRBV4-3 to TRBJ2-3; the D gene is possibly TRBD2 (6 bases). Germline CDR1 and CDR2: LGHNA and YSLEER. CDR3 size: 16 residues. Trimming left V 7 bases short and J 5 bases short, with 22 bases between.

A single count supports this clone. This chain connects TRBV29-1 to TRBJ2-1, with a tentative D call TRBD2 (5 bases). The CDR3 totals 17 residues. CDR1 is SQVTM, CDR2 ANQGSEA, per germline. V lost 6 bases to trimming and J lost 8 bases, with 29 bases between them. The DNA for the CDR3 is TGCAGCGTGGAGGCAGGACTCCCCTGGCCGGGCGGTGATGAGCAGTTCTTC. This gives the protein CSVEAGLPWPGGDEQFF.

CDR3 protein: CASSPVTASGSEQYF. DNA of the CDR3: TGCGCCAGCAGCCCGGTCACGGCTAGCGGGAGCGAGCAGTACTTC. The chain is built from TRBV5-1 and TRBJ2-7; 10 nucleotides align to TRBD2. V was pared by 4 bases and J by 6 bases, with 10 bases of the junction left unmatched. The CDR3 loop spans 15 amino acids. Germline V CDR1 and CDR2: SGHRS, YFSETQ.

The CDR3 spells CASSLTGMQPQHF. The CDR3 DNA follows: TGCGCCAGCAGCTTGACAGGGATGCAGCCCCAGCATTTT. This rearrangement joins TRBV5-1 to TRBJ1-5, with D possibly being TRBD1 (6 bases). Germline V gives CDR1 SGHRS, CDR2 YFSETQ. The CDR3 length is 13 residues. Trimming cost V 1 base and J 7 bases, with 9 bases left between them. The full variable domain, rest sourced from reference TRBV5-1 and TRBJ1-5, is KAGVTQTPRYLIKTRGQQVTLSCSPISGHRSVSWYQQTPGQGLQFLFEYFSETQRNKGNFPGRFSGRQFSNSRSEMNVSTLELGDSALYLCASSLTGMQPQHFGDGTRLSIL.

CDR3 loop: CASSGLATADTQYF. As DNA, the CDR3 is TGCGCCAGCTCGGGACTAGCTACCGCAGATACGCAGTATTTT. The rearrangement joins TRBV5-1 to TRBJ2-3; 9 bases map to TRBD2. The V and J ends lost 7 bases and 4 bases, in that order; junction bases with no gene match: 7. Germline values: CDR1 SGHRS, CDR2 YFSETQ. The CDR3 extends over 14 amino acids.

The chain links TRBV7-2 to TRBJ2-5; the match to TRBD2 covers 7 bases. Germline V gene sequence: CDR1 SGHTA, CDR2 FQGNSA. V shed 5 bases, J shed 5 bases, and the junction held 5 bases outside the gene matches. This CDR3 is 13 amino acids long. The CDR3 region has the DNA TGTGCCAGCAGCCGCGGGAGTAGGGAGACCCAGTACTTC. It is translated as CASSRGSRETQYF.